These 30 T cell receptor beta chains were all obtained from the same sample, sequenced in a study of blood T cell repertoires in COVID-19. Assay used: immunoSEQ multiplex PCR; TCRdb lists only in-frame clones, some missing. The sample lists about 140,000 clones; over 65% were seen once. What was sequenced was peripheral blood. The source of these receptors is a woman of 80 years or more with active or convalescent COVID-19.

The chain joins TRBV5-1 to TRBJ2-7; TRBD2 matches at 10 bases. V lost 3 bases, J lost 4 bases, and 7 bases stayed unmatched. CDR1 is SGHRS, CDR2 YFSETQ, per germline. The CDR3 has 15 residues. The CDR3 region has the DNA TGCGCCAGCAGCTCTAGCGGGGGCTTATCGTACGAGCAGTACTTC. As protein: CASSSSGGLSYEQYF.

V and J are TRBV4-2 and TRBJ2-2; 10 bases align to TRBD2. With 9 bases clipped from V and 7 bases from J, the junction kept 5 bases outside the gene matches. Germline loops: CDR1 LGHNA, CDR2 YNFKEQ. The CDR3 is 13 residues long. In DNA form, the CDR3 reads TGTGCCAGTTCACTAGCGGGGTACGGGGAGCTGTTTTTT. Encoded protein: CASSLAGYGELFF.

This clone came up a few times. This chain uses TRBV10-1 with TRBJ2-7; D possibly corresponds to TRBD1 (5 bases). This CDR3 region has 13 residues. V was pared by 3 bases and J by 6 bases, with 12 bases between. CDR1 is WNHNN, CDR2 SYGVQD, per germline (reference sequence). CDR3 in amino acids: CASSERTQGEQYF. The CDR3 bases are TGCGCCAGCAGTGAAAGGACGCAGGGCGAGCAGTACTTC.

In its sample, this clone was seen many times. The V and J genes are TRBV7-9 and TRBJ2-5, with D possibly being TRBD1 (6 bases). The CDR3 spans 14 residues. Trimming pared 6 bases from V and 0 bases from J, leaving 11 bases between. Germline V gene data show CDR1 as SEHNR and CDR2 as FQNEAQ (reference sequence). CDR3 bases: TGTGCCAGCAGGATTGGGACAAACCAAGAGACCCAGTACTTC. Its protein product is CASRIGTNQETQYF.

The CDR3 DNA follows: TGTGCCAGCAGACAGGGGGCTAGTCAGCCCCAGCATTTT. Its translation is CASRQGASQPQHF. The chain couples TRBV2 to TRBJ1-5; 9 positions match TRBD1. Germline CDR1 SNHLY, CDR2 FYNNEI. The CDR3 runs to 13 residues. Trimming removed 6 bases from V and 6 bases from J; junction bases left unmatched: 3.

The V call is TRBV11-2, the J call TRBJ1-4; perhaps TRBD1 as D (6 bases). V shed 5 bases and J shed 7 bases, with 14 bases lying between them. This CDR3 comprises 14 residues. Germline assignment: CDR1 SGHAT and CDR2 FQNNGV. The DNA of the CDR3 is TGTGCCAGCAGCCGGCGGGGGGCAGGTGAAAAACTGTTTTTT. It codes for CASSRRGAGEKLFF.

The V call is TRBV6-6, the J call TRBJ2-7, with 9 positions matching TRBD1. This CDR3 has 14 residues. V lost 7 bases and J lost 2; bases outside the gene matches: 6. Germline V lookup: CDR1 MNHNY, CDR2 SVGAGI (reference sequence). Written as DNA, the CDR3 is TGTGCCAGCAAAACGGGACAGGGTACCTACGAGCAGTACTTC. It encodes CASKTGQGTYEQYF.

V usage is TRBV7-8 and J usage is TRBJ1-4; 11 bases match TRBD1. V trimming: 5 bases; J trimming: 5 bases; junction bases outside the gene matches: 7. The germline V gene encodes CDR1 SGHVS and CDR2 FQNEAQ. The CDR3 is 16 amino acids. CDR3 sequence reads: CASSAPDRGLNEKLFF. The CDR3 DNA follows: TGTGCCAGCAGCGCACCGGACAGGGGGCTGAATGAAAAACTGTTTTTT. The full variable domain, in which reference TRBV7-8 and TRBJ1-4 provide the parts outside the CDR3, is GAGVSQSPRYKVAKRGQDVALRCDPISGHVSLFWYQQALGQGPEFLTYFQNEAQLDKSGLPSDRFFAERPEGSVSTLKIQRTQQEDSAVYLCASSAPDRGLNEKLFFGSGTQLSVL.

CDR3 in amino acids: CASSFHRGRNQPQHF. In DNA, the CDR3 is TGTGCCAGCAGTTTTCACAGGGGAAGAAATCAGCCCCAGCATTTT. The rearrangement uses TRBV6-2 or TRBV6-3 and TRBJ1-5; 7 bases line up with TRBD1. The CDR3 totals 15 residues. J lost 4 bases, V lost 4 bases, and 7 bases had no gene match. Germline CDR1 is MNHEY and CDR2 is SVGEGT.

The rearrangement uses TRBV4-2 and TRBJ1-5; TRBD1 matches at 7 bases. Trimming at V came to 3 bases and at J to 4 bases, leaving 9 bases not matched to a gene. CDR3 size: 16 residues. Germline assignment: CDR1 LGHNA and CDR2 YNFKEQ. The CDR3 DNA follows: TGTGCCAGCAGCCAGACCGACAGGGAAGGGAATCAGCCCCAGCATTTT. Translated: CASSQTDREGNQPQHF.

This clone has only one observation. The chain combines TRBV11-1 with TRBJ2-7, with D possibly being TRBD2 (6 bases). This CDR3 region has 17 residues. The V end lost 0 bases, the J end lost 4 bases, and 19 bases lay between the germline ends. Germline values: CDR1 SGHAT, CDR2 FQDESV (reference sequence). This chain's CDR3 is CASSLARGLAAQYEQYF. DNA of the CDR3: TGTGCCAGCAGCTTAGCGCGGGGCTTGGCAGCACAATACGAGCAGTACTTC.

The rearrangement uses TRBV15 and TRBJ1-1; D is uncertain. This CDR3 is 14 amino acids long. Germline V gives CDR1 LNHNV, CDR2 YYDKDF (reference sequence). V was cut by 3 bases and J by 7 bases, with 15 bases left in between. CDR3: CATSSFGSTLEAFF. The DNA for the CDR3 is TGTGCCACCAGCAGCTTTGGGAGTACCCTTGAAGCTTTCTTT.

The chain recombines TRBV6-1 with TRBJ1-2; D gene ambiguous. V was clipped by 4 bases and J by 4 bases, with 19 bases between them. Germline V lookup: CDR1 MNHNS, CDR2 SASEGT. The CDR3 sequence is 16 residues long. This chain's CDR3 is CASSALEWPVGYGYTF. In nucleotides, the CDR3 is TGTGCCAGCAGTGCCCTCGAATGGCCTGTTGGCTATGGCTACACCTTC.

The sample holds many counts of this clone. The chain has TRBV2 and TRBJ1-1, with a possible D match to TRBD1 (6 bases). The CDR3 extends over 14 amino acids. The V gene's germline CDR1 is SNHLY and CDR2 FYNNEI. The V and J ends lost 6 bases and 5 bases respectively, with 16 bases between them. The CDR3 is CASRERTVLTEAFF. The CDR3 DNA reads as TGTGCCAGCAGGGAAAGGACAGTATTGACTGAAGCTTTCTTT.

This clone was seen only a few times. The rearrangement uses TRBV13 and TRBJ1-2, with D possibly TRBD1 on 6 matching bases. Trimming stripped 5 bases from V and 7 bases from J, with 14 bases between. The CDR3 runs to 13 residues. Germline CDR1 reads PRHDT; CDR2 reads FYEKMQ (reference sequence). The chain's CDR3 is CASSAGTLGGYTF. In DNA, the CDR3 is TGTGCCAGCAGCGCCGGGACACTGGGTGGCTACACCTTC. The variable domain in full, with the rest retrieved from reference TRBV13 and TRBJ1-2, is AAGVIQSPRHLIKEKRETATLKCYPIPRHDTVYWYQQGPGQDPQFLISFYEKMQSDKGSIPDRFSAQQFSDYHSELNMSSLELGDSALYFCASSAGTLGGYTFGSGTRLTVV.

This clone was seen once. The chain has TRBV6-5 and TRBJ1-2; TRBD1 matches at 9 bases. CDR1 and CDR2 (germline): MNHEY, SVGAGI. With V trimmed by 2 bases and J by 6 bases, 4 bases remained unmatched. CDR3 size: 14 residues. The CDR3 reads CASSYGDRVNGYTF. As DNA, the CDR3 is TGTGCCAGCAGTTACGGGGACAGGGTAAATGGCTACACCTTC.

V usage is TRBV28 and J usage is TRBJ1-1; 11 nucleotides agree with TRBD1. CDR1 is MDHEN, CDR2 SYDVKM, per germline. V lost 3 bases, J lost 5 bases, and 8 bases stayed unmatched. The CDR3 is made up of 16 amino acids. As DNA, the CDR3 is TGTGCCAGCAGTTTCCGAGGACAGGGGGCGGGAACTGAAGCTTTCTTT. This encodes CASSFRGQGAGTEAFF.

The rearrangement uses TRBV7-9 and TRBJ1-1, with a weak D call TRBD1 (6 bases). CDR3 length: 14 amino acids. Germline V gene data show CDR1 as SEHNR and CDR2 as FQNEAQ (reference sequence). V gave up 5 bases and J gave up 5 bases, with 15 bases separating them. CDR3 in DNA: TGTGCCAGCAGCCTCGAGGGGGGGGCTACTGAAGCTTTCTTT. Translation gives CASSLEGGATEAFF.

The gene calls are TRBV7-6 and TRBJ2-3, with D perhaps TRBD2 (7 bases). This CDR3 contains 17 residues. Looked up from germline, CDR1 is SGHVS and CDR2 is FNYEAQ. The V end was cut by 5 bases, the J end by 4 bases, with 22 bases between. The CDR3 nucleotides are TGTGCCAGCAGCCCCAACAAATTCGGGGGGCAAGCAGATACGCAGTATTTT. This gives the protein CASSPNKFGGQADTQYF.

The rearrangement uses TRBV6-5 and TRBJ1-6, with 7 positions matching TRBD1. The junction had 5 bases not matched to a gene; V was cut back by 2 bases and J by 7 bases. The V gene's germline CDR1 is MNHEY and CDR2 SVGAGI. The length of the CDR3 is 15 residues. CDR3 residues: CASSYMTGLNSPLHF. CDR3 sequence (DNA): TGTGCCAGCAGTTACATGACAGGGTTGAATTCACCCCTCCACTTT.

The CDR3 loop is CASSPLFGGAGNQPQHF. CDR3 bases: TGTGCCAGCAGTCCACTTTTTGGGGGGGCAGGCAATCAGCCCCAGCATTTT. This chain connects TRBV27 to TRBJ1-5; possible D gene TRBD1, 6 bases. There are 17 residues in the CDR3. In germline, CDR1 is MNHEY, CDR2 SMNVEV (reference sequence). The V gene lost 5 bases and the J gene lost 2 bases, with 19 bases spanning the gap.

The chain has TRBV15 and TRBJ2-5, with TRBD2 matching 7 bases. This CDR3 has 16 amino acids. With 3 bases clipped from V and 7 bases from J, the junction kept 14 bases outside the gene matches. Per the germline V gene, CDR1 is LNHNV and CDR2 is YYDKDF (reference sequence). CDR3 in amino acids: CATSSRKMGTKATQYF. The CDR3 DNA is TGTGCCACCAGCAGTCGAAAAATGGGGACTAAGGCGACCCAGTACTTC.

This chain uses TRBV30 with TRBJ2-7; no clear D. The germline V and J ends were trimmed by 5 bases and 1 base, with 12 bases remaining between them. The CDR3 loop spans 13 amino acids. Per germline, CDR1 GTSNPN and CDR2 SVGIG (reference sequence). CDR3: CAWSRFPSYEQYF. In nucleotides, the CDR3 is TGTGCCTGGTCCCGGTTCCCATCCTACGAGCAGTACTTC.

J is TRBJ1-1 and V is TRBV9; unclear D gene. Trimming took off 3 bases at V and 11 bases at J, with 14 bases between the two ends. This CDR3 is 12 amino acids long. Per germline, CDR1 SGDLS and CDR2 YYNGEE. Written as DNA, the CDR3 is TGTGCCAGCAGCGGATTGAGCGATAGGGCTTTCTTT. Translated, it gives CASSGLSDRAFF.

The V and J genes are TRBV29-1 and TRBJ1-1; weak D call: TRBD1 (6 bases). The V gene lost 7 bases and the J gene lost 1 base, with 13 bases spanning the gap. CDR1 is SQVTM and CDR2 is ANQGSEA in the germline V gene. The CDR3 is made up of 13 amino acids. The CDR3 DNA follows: TGCAGCGCAGGAGGCAGGGGGAACACTGAAGCTTTCTTT. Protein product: CSAGGRGNTEAFF.

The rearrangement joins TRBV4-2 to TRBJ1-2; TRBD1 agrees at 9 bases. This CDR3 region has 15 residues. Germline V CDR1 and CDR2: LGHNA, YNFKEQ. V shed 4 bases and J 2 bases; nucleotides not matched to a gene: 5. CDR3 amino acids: CASSLGTGTNYGYTF. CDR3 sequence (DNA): TGTGCCAGCAGCCTAGGGACAGGGACGAACTATGGCTACACCTTC.

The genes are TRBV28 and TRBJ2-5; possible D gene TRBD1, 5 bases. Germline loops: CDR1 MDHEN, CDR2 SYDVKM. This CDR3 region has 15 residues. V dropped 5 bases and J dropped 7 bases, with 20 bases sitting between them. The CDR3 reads CASSPGRHRPWTQYF. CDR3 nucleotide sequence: TGTGCCAGCAGTCCAGGGCGACACCGACCTTGGACCCAGTACTTC.

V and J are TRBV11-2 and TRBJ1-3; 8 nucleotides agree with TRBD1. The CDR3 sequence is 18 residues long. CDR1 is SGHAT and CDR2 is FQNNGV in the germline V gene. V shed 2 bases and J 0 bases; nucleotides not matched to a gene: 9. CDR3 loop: CASSLTLTGAASGNTIYF. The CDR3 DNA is TGTGCCAGCAGCTTAACTTTGACAGGGGCCGCCTCTGGAAACACCATATATTTT.

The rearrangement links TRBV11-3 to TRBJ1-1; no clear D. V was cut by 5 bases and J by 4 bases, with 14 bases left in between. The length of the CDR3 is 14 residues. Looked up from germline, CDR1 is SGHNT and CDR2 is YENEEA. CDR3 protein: CASSLEGSRTEAFF. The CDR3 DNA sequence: TGTGCCAGCAGCCTTGAGGGTAGCCGCACTGAAGCTTTCTTT.

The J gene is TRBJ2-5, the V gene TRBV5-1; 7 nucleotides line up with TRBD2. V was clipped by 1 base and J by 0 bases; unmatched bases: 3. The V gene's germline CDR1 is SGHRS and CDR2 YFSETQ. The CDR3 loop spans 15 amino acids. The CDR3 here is CASSLLAGDQETQYF. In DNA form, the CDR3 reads TGCGCCAGCAGCTTGCTTGCGGGGGACCAAGAGACCCAGTACTTC.